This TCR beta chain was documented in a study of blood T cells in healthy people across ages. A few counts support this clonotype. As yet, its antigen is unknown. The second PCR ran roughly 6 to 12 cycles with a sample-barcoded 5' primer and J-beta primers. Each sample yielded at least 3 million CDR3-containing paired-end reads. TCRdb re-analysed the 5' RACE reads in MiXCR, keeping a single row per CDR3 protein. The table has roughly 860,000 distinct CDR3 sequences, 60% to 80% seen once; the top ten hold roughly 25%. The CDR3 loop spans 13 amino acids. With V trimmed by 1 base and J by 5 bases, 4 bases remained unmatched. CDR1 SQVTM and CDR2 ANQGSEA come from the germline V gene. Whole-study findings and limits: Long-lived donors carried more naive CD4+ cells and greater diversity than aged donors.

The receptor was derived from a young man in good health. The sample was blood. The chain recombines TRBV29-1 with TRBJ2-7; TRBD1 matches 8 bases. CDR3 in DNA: TGCAGCGTTGAAGGACAGGGGAAGGACGAGCAGTACTTC. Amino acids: CSVEGQGKDEQYF.